The clone carrying this T cell receptor (beta chain) occurred a few times. TCRdb ran MiXCR on the 5' RACE reads and lists one entry per CDR3 protein. The table lists 200,000 to 250,000 distinct CDR3 sequences, around 7% of them singletons. In germline, CDR1 is LGHDT, CDR2 YNNKEL (reference sequence). This CDR3 has 13 amino acids. The ends were cut back, 0 bases at V and 7 bases at J, with 7 bases in the middle. The record originates from a study of identical twins. The sample was also linked to a second study, of yellow fever vaccine responses in identical twins.

The source material was memory (CD45RO+) T cells sorted from blood. The chain recombines TRBV3-1 with TRBJ2-1; D is undetermined. The receptor was isolated from a woman under 30 in good health. The CDR3: CASSQDVANEQFF. The DNA for the CDR3 is TGTGCCAGCAGCCAAGATGTGGCGAATGAGCAGTTCTTC.